This TCR beta chain was obtained from a study of identical twins. Study-wide results and caveats: Fewer insertions marked abundant cord blood beta clonotypes; young adult naive trended weakly, memory not at all. Models predicted less out-of-frame TCR alpha sharing in monozygotic twins than was found.

V lost 6 bases and J lost 5, with 11 bases in between. The CDR3 sequence is 12 residues long. CDR1 and CDR2 (germline): DFQATT, SNEGSKA (reference sequence). This clonotype was picked up a small number of times. Antigen specificity is unknown. TCRdb reprocessed the 5' RACE reads with MiXCR, giving one entry per CDR3 protein. Of over 600,000 distinct CDR3 sequences listed, less than 25% are singletons. This sample also belongs to another study, concerning T cells expressing NK-cell markers. From that second work: According to the study, TCR beta repertoires originated from sorted CD3+CD56+NKG2C+, CD3+CD56+NKG2C- and CD3+CD56-NKG2C+ T cells.

Sequences were obtained from PBMCs. This chain uses TRBV20-1 with TRBJ2-1; TRBD1 might be the D (6 bases). The sequence was collected from a woman between 18 and 29 years old in good health. This CDR3 reads CSAAKGDNEQFF. In DNA form, the CDR3 reads TGCAGTGCCGCGAAGGGGGACAATGAGCAGTTCTTC.